Presented here are 26 T cell receptor beta chains from one specimen sequenced in a study of blood T cells in healthy people across ages. PCR was performed a second time for 7 to 11 cycles using a sample-barcoded 5' primer and a J-beta primer mix. TCRdb reprocessed the 5' RACE reads with MiXCR, giving one entry per CDR3 protein. The table has 800,000 to 1,000,000 distinct CDR3 sequences, 48% seen once. Material: blood. Receptor source: a man aged 25-45 years in good health.

The chain employs TRBV27 and TRBJ2-1, with 9 nucleotides matching TRBD1. The CDR3 sequence is 16 residues long. Per the germline V gene, CDR1 is MNHEY and CDR2 is SMNVEV (reference sequence). V lost 2 bases, J lost 2 bases, and 4 bases stayed unmatched. In DNA form, the CDR3 reads TGTGCCAGCAGTTTAAATACAGGGGGCGCCTACAATGAGCAGTTCTTC. Encoded protein: CASSLNTGGAYNEQFF.

In the case of this clonotype: This sequence may be a read error, since a much larger clone differs from it by one base. The chain carries TRBV4-3 and TRBJ1-6; D may be TRBD1 (6 bases). V shed 0 bases and J shed 15 bases, with 18 bases lying between them. The V gene's germline CDR1 is LGHNA and CDR2 YSLEER. The CDR3 is 15 amino acids. The chain's CDR3 is CASSQDGGASNLLHF. In DNA form, the CDR3 reads TGCGCCAGCAGCCAAGATGGGGGGGCCTCAAATCTCCTCCACTTT.

This rearrangement joins TRBV2 to TRBJ2-2; 11 bases fit TRBD1. The CDR3 spans 15 residues. V was clipped by 2 bases and J by 7 bases; unmatched bases: 3. Germline CDR1 is SNHLY and CDR2 is FYNNEI. CDR3 bases: TGTGCCAGCAGTGAAAGGGGACAGGGGGACGGGGAGCTGTTTTTT. It yields the protein CASSERGQGDGELFF. The whole variable domain, filled in from reference TRBV2 and TRBJ2-2, reads EPEVTQTPSHQVTQMGQEVILRCVPISNHLYFYWYRQILGQKVEFLVSFYNNEISEKSEIFDDQFSVERPDGSNFTLKIRSTKLEDSAMYFCASSERGQGDGELFFGEGSRLTVL.

The CDR3 region has the DNA TGTGCCATCAGTGAGTTGCACGAGCAGTACTTC. Translating gives CAISELHEQYF. The V gene is TRBV10-3, the J gene TRBJ2-7, with D unresolved. CDR1 ENHRY and CDR2 SYGVKD come from the germline V gene. Trimming took 1 base from V and 5 from J, leaving 3 bases between them. The CDR3 length is 11 residues.

This clonotype has a handful of counts. V is TRBV5-4 and J is TRBJ2-7; D possibly matches TRBD1 or TRBD2 (5 bases each). The CDR3 is 15 residues long. Trimming removed 3 bases at V and 0 bases at J, with 13 bases between. CDR1 and CDR2 (germline): SGHNT, YYREEE (reference sequence). The CDR3 protein is CASSSPGRDSYEQYF. The CDR3 DNA reads TGTGCCAGCAGCTCCCCGGGACGGGACTCCTACGAGCAGTACTTC.

The rearrangement joins TRBV6-6 to TRBJ2-7; perhaps TRBD2 as D (6 bases). The J call is uncertain, as TRBJ2-5 better fits the DNA end. Germline loops: CDR1 MNHNY, CDR2 SVGAGI (reference sequence). This CDR3 comprises 14 residues. The CDR3 nucleotides are TGTGCCAGCAGTTACGCGGGGAGACAAGAGACCCAGTACTTC. Its protein product is CASSYAGRQETQYF.

This clonotype was seen only a few times. The chain links TRBV7-2 to TRBJ2-5; tentatively, D is TRBD1 or TRBD2 (5 bases each). Germline V CDR1 and CDR2: SGHTA, FQGNSA. The CDR3 has 15 amino acids. Trimming shortened V by 1 base and J by 4 bases, and 13 bases separated the two germline ends. In DNA, the CDR3 is TGTGCCAGCAGCTTAGTGGACACCCGGGGAGAGACCCAGTACTTC. Its protein product is CASSLVDTRGETQYF.

V usage is TRBV27 and J usage is TRBJ2-1; D is perhaps TRBD1 or TRBD2 (5 bases each). Trimming took 5 bases from V and 13 from J, leaving 21 bases between them. Per the germline V gene, CDR1 is MNHEY and CDR2 is SMNVEV (reference sequence). There are 14 residues in the CDR3. DNA for the CDR3: TGTGCCAGCAGTCCCATCGGTGGGGGACGGGAACAGTTCTTC. Translation: CASSPIGGGREQFF.

This clonotype was seen a handful of times. The chain recombines TRBV29-1 with TRBJ1-2; D remains ambiguous. Per germline, CDR1 SQVTM and CDR2 ANQGSEA. The CDR3 consists of 13 residues. The V gene lost 7 bases and the J gene lost 2 bases, with 14 bases spanning the gap. The CDR3 sequence: CSAPTEGNYGYTF. In DNA, the CDR3 is TGCAGCGCTCCCACGGAGGGCAACTATGGCTACACCTTC. Variable domain in full (rest from reference TRBV29-1 and TRBJ1-2): SAVISQKPSRDICQRGTSLTIQCQVDSQVTMMFWYRQQPGQSLTLIATANQGSEATYESGFVIDKFPISRPNLTFSTLTVSNMSPEDSSIYLCSAPTEGNYGYTFGSGTRLTVV.

The chain joins TRBV3-1 to TRBJ1-1; D call uncertain. Trimming removed 0 bases from V and 4 bases from J, with 15 bases in between. The CDR3 covers 16 residues. Germline CDR1 LGHDT, CDR2 YNNKEL (reference sequence). CDR3 region: CASSQDLAELGTEAFF. The CDR3, as DNA: TGTGCCAGCAGCCAAGATCTTGCAGAGTTGGGCACTGAAGCTTTCTTT.

The chain has TRBV5-1 and TRBJ1-2, with D tentatively TRBD1 (5 bases). This CDR3 has 14 residues. The V and J ends lost 5 bases and 4 bases respectively, with 15 bases between them. Germline assignment: CDR1 SGHRS and CDR2 YFSETQ. The CDR3 DNA sequence: TGCGCCAGCAGTTCCCAGGGATCCCTCTATGGCTACACCTTC. It yields the protein CASSSQGSLYGYTF.

This clonotype appeared a few times. The genes are TRBV5-1 and TRBJ2-1, with 14 bases fitting TRBD2. Trimming took 4 bases from V and 2 from J; bases not matched to a gene: 8. Germline CDR1 reads SGHRS; CDR2 reads YFSETQ. This CDR3 is 18 amino acids long. The CDR3 is CASSPETSGGAPYNEQFF. The CDR3 nucleotides are TGCGCCAGCAGCCCTGAGACTAGCGGGGGGGCCCCCTACAATGAGCAGTTCTTC. The whole variable domain, filled in from reference TRBV5-1 and TRBJ2-1, reads KAGVTQTPRYLIKTRGQQVTLSCSPISGHRSVSWYQQTPGQGLQFLFEYFSETQRNKGNFPGRFSGRQFSNSRSEMNVSTLELGDSALYLCASSPETSGGAPYNEQFFGPGTRLTVL.

The gene calls are TRBV3-1 and TRBJ1-2; possible D gene TRBD1, 5 bases. The CDR3 loop spans 13 amino acids. The V end lost 4 bases, the J end lost 6 bases, and 12 bases lay between the germline ends. CDR1 is LGHDT and CDR2 is YNNKEL in the germline V gene (reference sequence). CDR3 sequence (DNA): TGTGCCAGCAGCCGCCGGACATTACATGGCTACACCTTC. It yields the protein CASSRRTLHGYTF.

The J gene is TRBJ2-7, the V gene TRBV6-2 or TRBV6-3, with D possibly matching TRBD2 (5 bases). The CDR3 spans 14 residues. V was pared by 4 bases and J by 1 base, with 11 bases between. Germline CDR1 is MNHEY and CDR2 is SVGEGT. CDR3 in DNA: TGTGCCAGCAGTTTCAGGACTGAATCCTACGAGCAGTACTTC. This gives the protein CASSFRTESYEQYF.

This clonotype has more than one count but fewer than ten. This chain joins TRBV4-1 and TRBJ2-5, with D unclear. This CDR3 spans 15 amino acids. V lost 0 bases and J lost 2, with 10 bases in between. Germline CDR1 is MGHRA and CDR2 is YSYEKL. The CDR3 reads CASSQDPARQETQYF. DNA of the CDR3: TGCGCCAGCAGCCAAGATCCCGCCAGGCAAGAGACCCAGTACTTC.

The genes are TRBV2 and TRBJ2-1; no reliable D call. CDR1 and CDR2 (germline): SNHLY, FYNNEI. Trimming shortened V by 6 bases and J by 8 bases, and 17 bases separated the two germline ends. CDR3 length: 14 residues. CDR3 residues: CASSRGLERDEQFF. The CDR3 DNA follows: TGTGCCAGCAGCCGAGGCCTAGAGCGTGATGAGCAGTTCTTC. Full variable domain (missing parts from reference TRBV2 and TRBJ2-1): EPEVTQTPSHQVTQMGQEVILRCVPISNHLYFYWYRQILGQKVEFLVSFYNNEISEKSEIFDDQFSVERPDGSNFTLKIRSTKLEDSAMYFCASSRGLERDEQFFGPGTRLTVL.

The chain is built from TRBV3-1 and TRBJ2-1; 10 bases fit TRBD2. Germline V gene sequence: CDR1 LGHDT, CDR2 YNNKEL (reference sequence). The CDR3 contains 15 residues. The V segment lost 4 bases and the J segment 7 bases; nucleotides outside the gene matches: 7. The CDR3 DNA sequence: TGTGCCAGCAGCCTCCAGCGGGGGGGCCTGAATGAGCAGTTCTTC. Translation gives CASSLQRGGLNEQFF.

The chain has TRBV29-1 and TRBJ2-2, with D maybe TRBD1 (6 bases). V lost 6 bases, J lost 6 bases, and 14 bases lay in between. The germline CDR1 and CDR2 sequences are SQVTM and ANQGSEA. The CDR3 runs to 13 residues. In nucleotides, the CDR3 is TGCAGCGTAGCATCAGGGGAAGCCGGGGAGCTGTTTTTT. Its protein is CSVASGEAGELFF.

There are a few counts of this clonotype. The rearrangement joins TRBV2 to TRBJ2-1, with 15 bases matching TRBD2. The J segment lost 8 bases and the V segment lost 9 bases, leaving 5 bases of the junction unmatched. CDR3 length: 14 amino acids. CDR1 is SNHLY and CDR2 is FYNNEI in the germline V gene. CDR3 nucleotides: TGTGCCAGACAGGGACTAGCGGGGGGAGATGAGCAGTTCTTC. Translated: CARQGLAGGDEQFF. Together with reference TRBV2 and TRBJ2-1, the CDR3 gives the full variable domain: EPEVTQTPSHQVTQMGQEVILRCVPISNHLYFYWYRQILGQKVEFLVSFYNNEISEKSEIFDDQFSVERPDGSNFTLKIRSTKLEDSAMYFCARQGLAGGDEQFFGPGTRLTVL.

This chain links TRBV4-1 with TRBJ2-7; 9 bases align to TRBD1. CDR3 size: 15 residues. The V gene's germline CDR1 is MGHRA and CDR2 YSYEKL. Trimming at V came to 4 bases and at J to 2 bases, leaving 6 bases not matched to a gene. CDR3 sequence reads: CASSRQGTGPYEQYF. CDR3 bases: TGCGCCAGCAGCCGTCAGGGGACAGGGCCCTACGAGCAGTACTTC.

This clonotype was seen a handful of times. The chain has TRBV6-5 and TRBJ1-4; the match to TRBD1 covers 7 bases. Per the germline V gene, CDR1 is MNHEY and CDR2 is SVGAGI. This CDR3 is 16 amino acids long. After removal of 5 bases from V and 0 bases from J, the junction contained 6 bases not matched to a gene. The CDR3 coding sequence is TGTGCCAGCAGTCGAGGACAGGTCTCAACTAATGAAAAACTGTTTTTT. Protein: CASSRGQVSTNEKLFF.

V gene TRBV20-1 combines with J gene TRBJ2-3; 7 nucleotides match TRBD1. The CDR3 runs to 15 residues. Unmatched junction bases numbered 12, after V lost 6 bases and J lost 3 bases. CDR1 and CDR2 from the germline V gene are DFQATT and SNEGSKA (reference sequence). The CDR3 nucleotides read TGCAGTGCCCTGACAGGGAAGGGTAGTACAGATACGCAGTATTTT. Amino acids: CSALTGKGSTDTQYF.

The chain recombines TRBV12-3 or TRBV12-4 with TRBJ1-5; TRBD1 agrees at 8 bases. CDR3 length: 15 amino acids. V dropped 2 bases and J dropped 1; count of bases not matched to a gene: 1. This CDR3 reads CASSLNRGSNQPQHF. Written as DNA, the CDR3 is TGTGCCAGCAGTTTAAACAGGGGGAGCAATCAGCCCCAGCATTTT.

The CDR3 sequence: CASSLAPGGEYEQYF. Here the CDR3 DNA reads TGTGCCAGCAGCTTAGCCCCGGGAGGGGAGTACGAGCAGTACTTC. The V gene is TRBV11-2, the J gene TRBJ2-7, with 8 bases fitting TRBD2. This CDR3 has 15 amino acids. V gave up 1 base and J gave up 4 bases; unmatched junction bases: 6. Germline CDR1 reads SGHAT; CDR2 reads FQNNGV. Variable domain in full (rest from reference TRBV11-2 and TRBJ2-7): EAGVAQSPRYKIIEKRQSVAFWCNPISGHATLYWYQQILGQGPKLLIQFQNNGVVDDSQLPKDRFSAERLKGVDSTLKIQPAKLEDSAVYLCASSLAPGGEYEQYFGPGTRLTVT.

J is TRBJ2-4 and V is TRBV7-9, with D unresolved. The J call could be wrong; TRBJ2-7 is a better fit for the DNA end. The CDR3 length is 16 residues. Germline V gene lookup returns CDR1 SEHNR and CDR2 FQNEAQ (reference sequence). The CDR3 here is CASSFSQAMIRGEQYF. As DNA, the CDR3 is TGTGCCAGCAGCTTCAGTCAGGCAATGATACGTGGCGAGCAGTACTTC.

In this sample, this clonotype turned up a few times. The gene calls are TRBV28 and TRBJ2-1, with D possibly called TRBD1 or TRBD2 (5 bases each). Trimming stripped 5 bases from V and 7 bases from J, with 15 bases between. Looked up from germline, CDR1 is MDHEN and CDR2 is SYDVKM. This CDR3 has 14 amino acids. This CDR3 reads CASSKPGPRNEQFF. The CDR3 DNA reads as TGTGCCAGCAGTAAGCCGGGACCAAGGAATGAGCAGTTCTTC.